The sequence of this TCR beta chain was determined in a study of memory CD4+ T cells and cytomegalovirus serostatus. Single viable CD3+CD4+CD8-CD45RO+ cells were sorted as the memory CD4+ T cells. CD4+ T cells were isolated by positive magnetic selection. Assay used: immunoSEQ multiplex PCR; TCRdb lists only in-frame clones, some missing. Altogether 55,000 to 65,000 clones are present, about 81% being singletons, with the ten largest covering more than 1%. V was cut by 4 bases and J by 1 base, with 10 bases left in between. The germline CDR1 and CDR2 sequences are SGHVS and FQNEAQ. CDR3 length: 14 residues.

This sequence joins TRBV7-8 and TRBJ1-1; D may be TRBD1 (6 bases). The receptor comes from an adult in good health and CMV-seronegative. Sequences were obtained from memory CD4+ T cells from blood. The CDR3 is CASSYQGRNTEAFF. The DNA of the CDR3 is TGTGCCAGCAGCTACCAGGGGCGGAACACTGAAGCTTTCTTT.